This T cell receptor beta chain was observed in a study of CD8 T cells in ankylosing spondylitis (dated by TCRdb to between 2016 and 2019). Some background on the complete study: T cell receptor beta repertoires were profiled in healthy donors and ankylosing spondylitis patients so that disease-linked TCR variants could be found. The full study cohort comprised 25 ankylosing spondylitis patients and roughly 110 healthy donors. Peripheral blood samples were taken, and synovial fluid was additionally collected from ankylosing spondylitis patients.

Findings and caveats that apply to the study as a whole: Some TCR beta motif variants had previously been reported in synovial fluid and blood of reactive arthritis patients, which suggested common disease-initiation mechanisms. The disease-linked clones showed a CD8+ phenotype and occurred at relatively low frequencies in peripheral blood. According to the report, matched synovial fluid samples from ankylosing spondylitis patients were significantly enriched for the disease-linked clones. Blood from ankylosing spondylitis patients appeared to be characterized by a TCR beta motif made up of about 8 highly homologous amino acid variants.

TCRdb names Illumina HiSeq 2500 as the instrument used. TCR beta libraries were prepared by quantitative 5'-RACE with molecular barcodes. The authors' pipeline ran thus. To identify disease-linked TCR variants, a new computational method was used, one built on a probabilistic model of VDJ rearrangement. TCRdb reworked the public reads: Q25 trimming with fastp, MiXCR clone assembly, productive beta chains retained. Identical CDR3 protein sequences are pooled into one entry, listed with their most common genes and DNA. TCRdb, not the original authors, processed these V and J calls. Present in this sample are 200,000 to 250,000 distinct CDR3 sequences, approximately 20% of which were seen just once. The biggest ten clones account for under 55% of the sample. The CDR3 spans 19 residues, from the cysteine through the phenylalanine. This entry keeps only the CDR3 DNA: 57 bases, framed from base 1. Based on the germline V gene (reference sequence), the CDR1 and CDR2 sequences are SGHAT and FQDESV. From V the trimming removes 6 bases and from J it removes 4 bases, while the gene matches leave 24 bases of the junction unaccounted for.

This clonotype was found a few times. Which antigen it targets is not known. No quality values exist for individual bases; no much larger clone is one base distant. This clonotype was sampled from a male donor with ankylosing spondylitis. The chain was built from TRBV11-1 and TRBJ2-7; TRBD2 agrees with 7 junctional bases. Sequenced: blood, either unsorted or a sorted T cell fraction (not recorded which). CDR3 region: CASSSNQRDPRRAQYEQYF. The sequenced DNA is TGTGCCAGCAGTTCTAACCAGCGGGACCCTCGCAGGGCCCAATACGAGCAGTACTTC. Outside the CDR3, residues come from the reference TRBV11-1 and TRBJ2-7 proteins, so the full variable domain is: EAEVAQSPRYKITEKSQAVAFWCDPISGHATLYWYRQILGQGPELLVQFQDESVVDDSQLPKDRFSAERLKGVDSTLKIQPAELGDSAMYLCASSSNQRDPRRAQYEQYFGPGTRLTVT.